This T cell receptor beta chain was recorded in a study of CD8 T cells in Susac syndrome. CD8+ and CD4+ T cells circulating in blood were sequenced for TCR beta. The multiple sclerosis controls were treatment-naive patients affected by stable or active relapsing-remitting disease. Purification of the CD8+ and CD4+ T cells relied on negative isolation, and TEMRA cells underwent FACS enrichment. RNA was extracted with the RNeasy kit, and a quantity of roughly 0.5 to 1 ug was reverse transcribed using random hexamers. An immunoSEQ multiplex PCR generated amplified TCR beta CDR3 products spanning 54 Vbeta and 13 Jbeta. TCRdb called the immunoSEQ multiplex PCR reads again in MiXCR, with one record for every CDR3 protein. The table lists 150,000 to 200,000 distinct CDR3 sequences, 95% of them singletons. This clonotype occurred once. CDR3 size: 13 residues. The germline V gene encodes CDR1 SGHTA and CDR2 FQGNSA. The V gene lost 1 base and the J gene lost 7 bases, with 8 bases spanning the gap.

V is TRBV7-2 and J is TRBJ2-1; D gene ambiguous. The sequence was collected from a human donor with multiple sclerosis. The source material was CD4+ T cells from PBMCs. The CDR3 is CASSLEASNEQFF. CDR3 DNA sequence: TGTGCCAGCAGCTTAGAAGCGTCGAATGAGCAGTTCTTC. Complete variable domain (other parts from reference TRBV7-2 and TRBJ2-1): GAGVSQSPSNKVTEKGKDVELRCDPISGHTALYWYRQSLGQGLEFLIYFQGNSAPDKSGLPSDRFSAERTGGSVSTLTIQRTQQEDSAVYLCASSLEASNEQFFGPGTRLTVL.